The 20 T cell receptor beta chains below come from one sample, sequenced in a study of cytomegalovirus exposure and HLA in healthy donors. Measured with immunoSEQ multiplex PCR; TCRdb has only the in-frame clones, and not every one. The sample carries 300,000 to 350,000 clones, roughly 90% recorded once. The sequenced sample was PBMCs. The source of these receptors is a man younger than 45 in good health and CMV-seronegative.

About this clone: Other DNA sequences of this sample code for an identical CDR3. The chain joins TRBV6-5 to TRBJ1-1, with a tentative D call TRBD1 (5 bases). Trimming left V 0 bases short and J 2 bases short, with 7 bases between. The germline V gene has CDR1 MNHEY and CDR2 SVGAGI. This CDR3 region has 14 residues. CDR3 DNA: TGTGCCAGCAGTTACTCAGGGGCCAACACTGAAGCTTTCTTT. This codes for CASSYSGANTEAFF.

In DNA, the CDR3 is TGTGCCAGCAGCTTAGTGTCCAGTAATGAAAAACTGTTTTTT. It encodes CASSLVSSNEKLFF. The chain has TRBV13 and TRBJ1-4; D uncertain. Germline CDR1 PRHDT, CDR2 FYEKMQ (reference sequence). V was clipped by 1 base and J by 4 bases, with 7 bases between them. This CDR3 spans 14 amino acids.

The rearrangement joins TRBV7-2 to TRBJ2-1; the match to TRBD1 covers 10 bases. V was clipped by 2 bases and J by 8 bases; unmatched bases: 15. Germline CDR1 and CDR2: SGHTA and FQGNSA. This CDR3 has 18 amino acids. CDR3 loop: CASSLTPGQGKGEYEQFF. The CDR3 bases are TGTGCCAGCAGCTTAACCCCGGGACAGGGGAAGGGAGAGTATGAGCAGTTCTTC.

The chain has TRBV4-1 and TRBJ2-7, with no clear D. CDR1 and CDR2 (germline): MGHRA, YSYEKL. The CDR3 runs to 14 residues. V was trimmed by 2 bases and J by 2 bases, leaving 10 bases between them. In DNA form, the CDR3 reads TGCGCCAGCAGCCAAAGGAGCCGCCCCTACGAGCAGTACTTC. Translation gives CASSQRSRPYEQYF.

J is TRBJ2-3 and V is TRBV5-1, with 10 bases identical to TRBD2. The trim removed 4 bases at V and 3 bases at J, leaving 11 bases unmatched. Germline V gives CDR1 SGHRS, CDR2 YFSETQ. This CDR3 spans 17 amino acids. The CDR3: CASSPKTSGSGTDTQYF. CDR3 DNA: TGCGCCAGCAGCCCGAAGACTAGCGGGTCTGGAACAGATACGCAGTATTTT.

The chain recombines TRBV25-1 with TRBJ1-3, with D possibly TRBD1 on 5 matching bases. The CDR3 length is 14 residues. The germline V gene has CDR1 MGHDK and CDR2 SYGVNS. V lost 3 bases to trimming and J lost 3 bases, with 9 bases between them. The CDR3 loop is CASSETAGGNTIYF. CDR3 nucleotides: TGTGCCAGCAGTGAGACAGCCGGTGGAAACACCATATATTTT.

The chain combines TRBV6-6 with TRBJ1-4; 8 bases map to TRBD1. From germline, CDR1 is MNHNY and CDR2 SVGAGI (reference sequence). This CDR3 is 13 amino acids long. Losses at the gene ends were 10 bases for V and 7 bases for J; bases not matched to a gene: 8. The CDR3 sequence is CATKDRAGEKLFF. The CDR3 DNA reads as TGTGCCACCAAGGACAGGGCTGGTGAAAAACTGTTTTTT.

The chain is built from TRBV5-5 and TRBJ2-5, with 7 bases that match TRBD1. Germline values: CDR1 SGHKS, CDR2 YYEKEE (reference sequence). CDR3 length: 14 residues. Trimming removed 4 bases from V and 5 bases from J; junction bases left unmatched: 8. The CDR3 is CASSGQVRGETQYF. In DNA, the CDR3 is TGTGCCAGCAGCGGACAGGTGAGGGGCGAGACCCAGTACTTC. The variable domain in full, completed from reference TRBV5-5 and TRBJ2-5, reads DAGVTQSPTHLIKTRGQQVTLRCSPISGHKSVSWYQQVLGQGPQFIFQYYEKEERGRGNFPDRFSARQFPNYSSELNVNALLLGDSALYLCASSGQVRGETQYFGPGTRLLVL.

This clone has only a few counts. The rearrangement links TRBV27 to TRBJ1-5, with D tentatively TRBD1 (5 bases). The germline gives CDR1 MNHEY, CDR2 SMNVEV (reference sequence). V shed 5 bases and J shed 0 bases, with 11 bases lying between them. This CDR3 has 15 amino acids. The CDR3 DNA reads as TGTGCCAGCAGTCACGACAGCAATAGCAATCAGCCCCAGCATTTT. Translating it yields CASSHDSNSNQPQHF.

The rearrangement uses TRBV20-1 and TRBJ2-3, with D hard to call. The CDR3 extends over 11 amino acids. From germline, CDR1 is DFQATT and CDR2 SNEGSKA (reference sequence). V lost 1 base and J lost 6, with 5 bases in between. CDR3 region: CSARVRDTQYF. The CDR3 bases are TGCAGTGCTAGAGTACGGGATACGCAGTATTTT.

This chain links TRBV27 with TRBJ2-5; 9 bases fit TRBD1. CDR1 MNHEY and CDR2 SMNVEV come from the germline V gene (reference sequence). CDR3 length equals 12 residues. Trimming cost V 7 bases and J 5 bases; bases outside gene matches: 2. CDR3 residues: CASMTGGETQYF. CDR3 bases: TGTGCCAGCATGACAGGGGGGGAGACCCAGTACTTC.

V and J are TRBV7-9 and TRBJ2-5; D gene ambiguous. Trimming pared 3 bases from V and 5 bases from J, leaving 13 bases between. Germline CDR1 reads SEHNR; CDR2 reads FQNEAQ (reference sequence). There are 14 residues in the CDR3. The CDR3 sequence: CASSLFGAAETQYF. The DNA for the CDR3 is TGTGCCAGCAGCTTGTTTGGTGCCGCGGAGACCCAGTACTTC.

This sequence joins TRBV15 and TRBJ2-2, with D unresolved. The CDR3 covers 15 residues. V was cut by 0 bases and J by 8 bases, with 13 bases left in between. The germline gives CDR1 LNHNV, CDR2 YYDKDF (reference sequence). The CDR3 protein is CATSRDLRTVGELFF. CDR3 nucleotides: TGTGCCACCAGCAGAGATCTGCGAACTGTAGGGGAGCTGTTTTTT.

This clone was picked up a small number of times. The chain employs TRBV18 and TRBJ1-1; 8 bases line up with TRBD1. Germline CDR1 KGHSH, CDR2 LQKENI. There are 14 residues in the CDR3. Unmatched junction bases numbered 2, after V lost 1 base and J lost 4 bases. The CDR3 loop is CASSPQDRATEAFF. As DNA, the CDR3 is TGTGCCAGCTCACCACAGGACAGGGCCACTGAAGCTTTCTTT.

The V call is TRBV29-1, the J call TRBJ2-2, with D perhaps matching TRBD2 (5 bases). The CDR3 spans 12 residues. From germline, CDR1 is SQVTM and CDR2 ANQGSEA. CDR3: CRRRMNTGELFF. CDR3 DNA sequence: TGCAGAAGGAGGATGAACACCGGGGAGCTGTTTTTT.

CDR3 coding DNA: TGTGCCAGCAGCCCAAGGGTGTGGGCGACGACGGGAGAAGAAAAACTGTTTTTT. Protein sequence: CASSPRVWATTGEEKLFF. The chain couples TRBV5-6 to TRBJ1-4, with D uncertain. The CDR3 is 18 residues long. The germline V gene has CDR1 SGHDT and CDR2 YYEEEE. Trimming removed 4 bases from V and 8 bases from J, with 27 bases in between. Combining the CDR3 with reference TRBV5-6 and TRBJ1-4 gives the whole variable domain DAGVTQSPTHLIKTRGQQVTLRCSPKSGHDTVSWYQQALGQGPQFIFQYYEEEERQRGNFPDRFSGHQFPNYSSELNVNALLLGDSALYLCASSPRVWATTGEEKLFFGSGTQLSVL.

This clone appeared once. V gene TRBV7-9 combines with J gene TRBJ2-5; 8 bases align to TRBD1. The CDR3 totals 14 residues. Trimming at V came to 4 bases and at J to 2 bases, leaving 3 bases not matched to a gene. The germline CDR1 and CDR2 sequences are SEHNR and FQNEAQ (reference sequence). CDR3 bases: TGTGCCAGCAGCTGGACAGGGTTACAAGAGACCCAGTACTTC. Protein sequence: CASSWTGLQETQYF.

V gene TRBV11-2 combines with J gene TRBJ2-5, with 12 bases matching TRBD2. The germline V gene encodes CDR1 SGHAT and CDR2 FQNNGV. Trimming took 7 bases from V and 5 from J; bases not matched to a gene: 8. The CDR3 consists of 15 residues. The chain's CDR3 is CASNLLAGGLETQYF. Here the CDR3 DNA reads TGTGCCAGCAATCTACTAGCGGGGGGATTGGAGACCCAGTACTTC.

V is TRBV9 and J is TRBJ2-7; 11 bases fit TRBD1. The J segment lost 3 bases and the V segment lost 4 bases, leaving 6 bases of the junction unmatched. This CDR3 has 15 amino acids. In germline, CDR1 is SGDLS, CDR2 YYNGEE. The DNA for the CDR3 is TGTGCCAGCAGCCCCTCCGGGACAGGGGGCTACGAGCAGTACTTC. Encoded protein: CASSPSGTGGYEQYF.

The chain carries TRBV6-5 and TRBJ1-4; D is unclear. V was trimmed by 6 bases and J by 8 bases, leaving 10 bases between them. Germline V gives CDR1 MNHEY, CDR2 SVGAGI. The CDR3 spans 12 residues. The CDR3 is CASSRSGEKLFF. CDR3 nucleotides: TGTGCCAGCAGCAGAAGCGGGGAAAAACTGTTTTTT.